This is a list of T cell receptor beta chains from one sample in a study of blood T cells in healthy people across ages. TCRdb itself ran the 5' RACE reads through MiXCR, one entry per CDR3 protein. The sample holds over 1,200,000 distinct CDR3 sequences, almost 60% seen once. The sequencing input was blood. The receptor set was obtained from a man aged 18 to 29 in good health. CDR3s include the opening cysteine and the closing phenylalanine or tryptophan. D genes are given only for firm matches. Size values are once, few and many counts, or a class for expanded clones, and some rows have none.

v_call	j_call	d_call	clone_size	cdr3_length	cdr3_aa	cdr3_nt
TRBV4-1	TRBJ2-6	TRBD2	-	20	CASSRVNGGGSNSGANVLTF	TGCGCCAGCAGCCGGGTGAACGGGGGGGGCTCAAACTCTGGGGCCAACGTCCTGACTTTC
TRBV6-5	TRBJ2-1	TRBD1	-	13	CASNRGSYNEQFF	TGTGCCAGCAACAGGGGTTCCTACAATGAGCAGTTCTTC
TRBV7-2	TRBJ2-7	-	-	15	CASSLAGILTYEQYF	TGTGCCAGCAGCTTAGCAGGGATCCTAACCTACGAGCAGTACTTC
TRBV7-9	TRBJ2-7	-	once	16	CASSYDLSRGVYEQYF	TGTGCCAGCAGCTACGATCTTTCAAGGGGGGTCTACGAGCAGTACTTC
TRBV9	TRBJ1-2	TRBD1	few	13	CASSMEGAGGYTF	TGTGCCAGCAGCATGGAGGGGGCAGGTGGCTACACCTTC
TRBV6-6	TRBJ2-2	TRBD1	-	15	CASSPTGALTGELFF	TGTGCCAGCAGCCCGACAGGGGCGCTCACCGGGGAGCTGTTTTTT
TRBV6-6	TRBJ2-5	-	-	16	CASSYSRQGASGAQYF	TGTGCCAGCAGTTACTCGCGGCAGGGGGCAAGCGGGGCCCAGTACTTC
TRBV3-1	TRBJ2-4	TRBD2	-	15	CASSPSSGGKNIQYF	TGTGCCAGCAGCCCGTCGTCGGGGGGAAAAAACATTCAGTACTTC
TRBV12-3/TRBV12-4	TRBJ1-5	-	-	15	CASSLSRRFNQPQHF	TGTGCCAGCAGTTTAAGTCGCAGGTTCAATCAGCCCCAGCATTTT
TRBV11-2	TRBJ1-4	TRBD1	once	14	CASSSGQGAKKLFF	TGTGCCAGCAGCTCCGGACAGGGGGCGAAAAAACTGTTTTTT
TRBV30	TRBJ1-6	-	once	13	CAWSDRPNSPLHF	TGTGCCTGGAGTGACAGGCCTAATTCACCCCTCCACTTT
TRBV2	TRBJ1-6	-	once	18	CASSESARETLSDSPLHF	TGTGCCAGCAGTGAAAGTGCCAGGGAAACTTTGTCCGATTCACCCCTCCACTTT